These 9 T cell receptor beta chains were sequenced from one sample in a study of blood T cell repertoires in COVID-19. TCRdb's table, derived via immunoSEQ multiplex PCR, lists solely in-frame clones and lacks some. This table holds 150,000 to 200,000 clones, roughly 89% found once. The sequenced material came from peripheral blood. Every receptor here comes from a woman in her 50s with acute or convalescent COVID-19.

V and J are TRBV28 and TRBJ1-2; 7 bases fit TRBD1. V was pared by 2 bases and J by 5 bases, with 8 bases of the junction left unmatched. Germline V gene lookup returns CDR1 MDHEN and CDR2 SYDVKM. This CDR3 has 15 amino acids. The CDR3 loop reads CASSLTQGSGYGYTF. CDR3 nucleotides: TGTGCCAGCAGTTTAACACAGGGGTCCGGGTATGGCTACACCTTC.

This chain joins TRBV25-1 and TRBJ1-6, with D unresolved. Germline V CDR1 and CDR2: MGHDK, SYGVNS. The length of the CDR3 is 14 residues. The V end was cut by 4 bases, the J end by 4 bases, with 8 bases between. The CDR3 is CASSGGQYNSPLHF. The CDR3 nucleotides are TGTGCCAGCAGTGGCGGGCAATATAATTCACCCCTCCACTTT.

The chain is built from TRBV18 and TRBJ1-1; D unclear. V was clipped by 1 base and J by 7 bases, with 7 bases between them. CDR1 is KGHSH and CDR2 is LQKENI in the germline V gene. There are 12 residues in the CDR3. CDR3: CASSPQEDEAFF. The CDR3 DNA sequence: TGTGCCAGCTCACCACAGGAGGATGAAGCTTTCTTT.

The chain employs TRBV18 and TRBJ1-5; D possibly corresponds to TRBD1 (5 bases). V was pared by 3 bases and J by 1 base, with 10 bases between. The germline V gene encodes CDR1 KGHSH and CDR2 LQKENI. The CDR3 length is 15 residues. The CDR3 region has the DNA TGTGCCAGCTCACCGGGGCCGAGGAGCAATCAGCCCCAGCATTTT. This encodes CASSPGPRSNQPQHF.

This chain joins TRBV13 and TRBJ1-3; weak D call: TRBD1 (6 bases). Germline-derived CDR1 and CDR2 are PRHDT and FYEKMQ (reference sequence). The V and J ends lost 4 bases and 4 bases respectively, with 23 bases between them. This CDR3 is 18 amino acids long. The CDR3 sequence is CASSSHLTEQGWGNTIYF. CDR3 in DNA: TGTGCCAGCAGCTCCCACCTAACTGAACAGGGTTGGGGAAACACCATATATTTT.

J is TRBJ1-5 and V is TRBV6-2 or TRBV6-3, with a tentative D call TRBD1 (5 bases). The ends were cut back, 2 bases at V and 9 bases at J, with 20 bases in the middle. Germline CDR1 and CDR2: MNHEY and SVGEGT. CDR3 size: 16 residues. Written as DNA, the CDR3 is TGTGCCAGCAGTTACGGATGGCAGGGTCGCAATTGGCCCCAGCATTTT. Protein: CASSYGWQGRNWPQHF.

The J gene is TRBJ1-2, the V gene TRBV9; D remains ambiguous. V lost 2 bases to trimming and J lost 7 bases, with 21 bases between them. This CDR3 has 16 residues. Germline V gene sequence: CDR1 SGDLS, CDR2 YYNGEE. The CDR3 DNA follows: TGTGCCAGCAGCGTCGGAACCGGGAGTTACTCCCGTGGCTACACCTTC. This encodes CASSVGTGSYSRGYTF.

The genes are TRBV5-1 and TRBJ2-5; a possible D gene is TRBD2 (6 bases). Per the germline V gene, CDR1 is SGHRS and CDR2 is YFSETQ. The CDR3 loop spans 12 amino acids. Trimming left V 6 bases short and J 3 bases short, with 9 bases between. Here the CDR3 DNA reads TGCGCCAGCAACCGGGGGAAAGAGACCCAGTACTTC. Amino acid sequence: CASNRGKETQYF.

The J gene is TRBJ2-3, the V gene TRBV10-3; 11 bases map to TRBD2. The V gene's germline CDR1 is ENHRY and CDR2 SYGVKD. J gave up 5 bases and V 6 bases, and 7 bases lay outside the gene matches. The CDR3 is made up of 15 amino acids. CDR3 amino acids: CAISATSGSRDTQYF. CDR3 bases: TGTGCCATCAGCGCTACTAGCGGGAGTCGAGATACGCAGTATTTT.